This TCR beta chain emerged from a study of molecular identifiers for immune sequencing clone quantification (dated by TCRdb to the late 2010s). Background on the whole study: For a replicate experiment, RNA from roughly 18,000 or 92,000 naive CD8 T cells was divided into five aliquots, and four of the five aliquots were sequenced. This methods study benchmarked molecular-identifier clustering-based TCR repertoire sequencing (MIDCIRS) and TCR RNA copy counting, using CD8 T cells to do so. The paper as a whole reports these results and caveats: A single cell's worth of spiked-in Jurkat TCR RNA was reported detectable even among 900,000 to 1,000,000 naive CD8 T cells. Spiked-in Jurkat TCR RNA (approximately 10 copies' worth), which is not part of the donor repertoire, was contained in the naive libraries. When barcode sub-clustering was not used, chimeric consensus sequences inflated TCR diversity, with chimeras reaching as high as 47%. Highly expanded clone sizes could be underestimated because identical TCR molecules may share a barcode. Modeling estimated 2.5 to 3.5 recovered TCR RNA copies per cell, compared with about 10 by digital PCR, which implies 25% to 30% capture efficiency. In CMV-specific effector cells, over 99% of molecules were held by clones above 20 RNA copies, whereas under 1% of molecules were held by such clones in naive cells.

About this clonotype itself: The clone's antigen remains unknown. No base quality information exists; no much larger clone differs at one position.

Libraries were made using PCR. Sequencing instrument: NextSeq 500. Bulk TCR libraries were prepared as previously described, using TCR primers listed in Table S5. Purification of total RNA was performed with the Qiagen AllPrep DNA/RNA kit. Before analysis, reads from multiple sequencing runs of the same library were pooled. Turning to the authors' computational methods: Only reads with exact TCR constant sequence were kept, trimmed to 150 nt, and grouped by their 12-nt molecular barcodes. Reads within each barcode group were sub-clustered using a 15% Levenshtein threshold, and quality-weighted consensus sequences were constructed for each RNA molecule. Non-functional sequences were discarded, and so were lower-count sequences lying one edit away from another sequence. Barcode sub-clusters with fewer than 20% of the maximum read count were removed, based on fitting two negative binomial distributions. In TCRdb, the public reads were trimmed at Q25 with fastp and aligned with MiXCR, with productive beta chains retained. A single entry per CDR3 protein holds the most common genes and DNA from its merged rows. TCRdb, not the original authors, processed these V and J calls. The sample table records some 100,000 distinct CDR3 sequences; roughly a third of these occur just once. The top ten constitute approximately 4% of the sample.

The junction shows trimming of 5 bases on V and 0 bases on J, plus 19 bases between the germline ends. The germline V gene encodes CDR1 DFQATT and CDR2 SNEGSKA (reference sequence). From the cysteine up to the phenylalanine, the CDR3 has a length of 17 residues. The DNA shown is the 51-base CDR3, in frame from base 1. Libraries of naive CD8 T cells were built from approximately 20,000 to 1,000,000 sorted cells, with 10%, 30% or 50% of the purified RNA used. Naive CD8 T cells were FACS-sorted as CD8+CD4-CCR7+CD45RA+ on a BD FACSAria II into RLT Plus buffer. To test detection sensitivity, Jurkat RNA equal to over nine TCR copies was added to samples of roughly 18,000-1,100,000 naive CD8 T cells. Enrichment of CD8 T cells was done with RosetteSep CD8+ T Cell Enrichment Cocktail plus Ficoll-Paque, and ACK red cell lysis came afterward.

Rearrangement joined TRBV20-1 to TRBJ2-2; TRBD2 is a possible D gene, resting on 6 matching bases. This TCR derives from a human donor in good health. Some libraries in this study had Jurkat cell RNA spiked in. Source material: naive CD8+ T cells from blood, with Jurkat cell RNA spiked in. The cell subset or site label corresponds to: FACS-sorted CD8+CD4-CCR7+CD45RA+ naive T cells. The DNA sequence is as follows: TGCAGTGCTTCCCCCGGGGCTAGCGCAACGAACACCGGGGAGCTGTTTTTT. It encodes CSASPGASATNTGELFF.